These 25 T cell receptor beta chains originate from one sample sequenced in a study of CD8 T cells in ankylosing spondylitis. TCRdb re-analysed the 5' RACE reads in MiXCR, keeping a single row per CDR3 protein. The repertoire holds 800,000 to 900,000 distinct CDR3 sequences, about an eighth seen once, with 0.51% in the top ten. Their cognate antigens are unknown. Study-wide results and limits: It appeared that ankylosing spondylitis blood was characterized by a TCR beta motif of several highly homologous variants.

Sequenced sample: blood, either unsorted or a sorted T cell fraction (not recorded which). These receptors were obtained from a male donor with ankylosing spondylitis.

The genes are TRBV10-2 and TRBJ2-7; D unresolved. Germline V gives CDR1 WSHSY, CDR2 SAAADI. This CDR3 is built from 14 residues. The germline V and J ends were trimmed by 4 bases and 6 bases, with 16 bases remaining between them. The CDR3, as DNA: TGCGCCAGCAGTGGTAGGCAGAGTGTGGGCGAGCAGTACTTC. Residues: CASSGRQSVGEQYF.

This clonotype was recorded a few times. In DNA, the CDR3 is TGCGCCAGCAGCTTAAGGTCTCGGGACGGCTCCTCCTCTGGGGCCAACGTCCTGACTTTC. It codes for CASSLRSRDGSSSGANVLTF. The rearrangement joins TRBV5-1 to TRBJ2-6, with D perhaps being TRBD1 or TRBD2 (5 bases each). Germline values: CDR1 SGHRS, CDR2 YFSETQ. Trimming removed 2 bases at V and 0 bases at J, with 21 bases between. The CDR3 runs to 20 residues. Drawing the rest from reference TRBV5-1 and TRBJ2-6, the complete variable domain is KAGVTQTPRYLIKTRGQQVTLSCSPISGHRSVSWYQQTPGQGLQFLFEYFSETQRNKGNFPGRFSGRQFSNSRSEMNVSTLELGDSALYLCASSLRSRDGSSSGANVLTFGAGSRLTVL.

At least ten counts were recorded for this clonotype. The rearrangement links TRBV20-1 to TRBJ1-3; D gene ambiguous. CDR1 is DFQATT, CDR2 SNEGSKA, per germline (reference sequence). V shed 5 bases and J shed 3 bases, with 8 bases lying between them. This CDR3 comprises 12 residues. In nucleotides, the CDR3 is TGCAGTGCTTTAGGATTTGGAAACACCATATATTTT. It specifies CSALGFGNTIYF.

This clonotype was seen only a few times. The gene calls are TRBV9 and TRBJ1-4; D perhaps matches TRBD1 (6 bases). The CDR3 sequence is 15 residues long. Trimming stripped 3 bases from V and 10 bases from J, with 19 bases between. Germline CDR1 SGDLS, CDR2 YYNGEE. The CDR3 spells CASSAKGHFSGKLFF. The CDR3, as DNA: TGTGCCAGCAGCGCTAAGGGACACTTCTCTGGAAAACTGTTTTTT.

This clonotype occurred a few times. The gene calls are TRBV4-3 and TRBJ1-4; D gene ambiguous. The CDR3 loop spans 14 amino acids. Germline CDR1 LGHNA, CDR2 YSLEER. Between the trimmed V and J ends, which lost 5 bases and 8 bases, there was a span of 15 bases. The CDR3, as DNA: TGCGCCAGCAGCGGCGGGGTCGGAAAAGAAAAACTGTTTTTT. Translating gives CASSGGVGKEKLFF.

The chain links TRBV6-1 to TRBJ2-7, with 9 bases matching TRBD1. Germline-derived CDR1 and CDR2 are MNHNS and SASEGT. CDR3 size: 16 residues. Trimming took 5 bases from V and 9 from J; bases not matched to a gene: 17. The CDR3 is CASSKHPGQGYGGQYF. CDR3 DNA sequence: TGTGCCAGCAGTAAGCACCCGGGACAGGGCTATGGCGGGCAGTACTTC.

This clonotype was counted ten times or more. The V gene is TRBV15, the J gene TRBJ2-5, with 7 bases that match TRBD2. The length of the CDR3 is 15 residues. The trim removed 1 base at V and 0 bases at J, leaving 2 bases unmatched. Germline CDR1 is LNHNV and CDR2 is YYDKDF (reference sequence). CDR3 loop: CATSRVGGNQETQYF. The DNA for the CDR3 is TGTGCCACCAGCAGAGTGGGGGGGAACCAAGAGACCCAGTACTTC.

This clonotype was counted between two and nine times. The gene calls are TRBV7-2 and TRBJ2-5, with D unresolved. Trimming stripped 3 bases from V and 5 bases from J, with 13 bases between. This CDR3 comprises 14 residues. Germline V gene lookup returns CDR1 SGHTA and CDR2 FQGNSA. CDR3 amino acids: CASSLDPEVETQYF. CDR3 bases: TGTGCCAGCAGCTTGGATCCCGAGGTGGAGACCCAGTACTTC.

This clonotype was seen more than once but under ten times. V is TRBV7-9 and J is TRBJ2-7, with D uncertain. The CDR3 totals 15 residues. V lost 0 bases and J 6 bases, leaving 15 bases between the germline ends. The germline V gene has CDR1 SEHNR and CDR2 FQNEAQ (reference sequence). This chain's CDR3 is CASSLALPGRVEQYF. DNA of the CDR3: TGTGCCAGCAGCTTAGCGCTCCCAGGTCGGGTCGAGCAGTACTTC.

This clonotype was detected only a few times. V gene TRBV6-1 combines with J gene TRBJ2-7, with 8 bases fitting TRBD2. CDR3 length equals 14 residues. Looked up from germline, CDR1 is MNHNS and CDR2 is SASEGT. V lost 7 bases and J lost 0; bases outside the gene matches: 5. CDR3 sequence: CASKERGSSYEQYF. The CDR3 DNA sequence: TGTGCCAGCAAGGAGCGGGGGAGCTCCTACGAGCAGTACTTC.

This clonotype was seen a few times. The genes are TRBV25-1 and TRBJ1-2; D possibly corresponds to TRBD1 (5 bases). Trimming stripped 8 bases from V and 0 bases from J, with 13 bases between. In germline, CDR1 is MGHDK, CDR2 SYGVNS. The CDR3 runs to 14 residues. The CDR3 spells CASYSDRANYGYTF. Written as DNA, the CDR3 is TGTGCCAGCTACTCTGACAGAGCTAACTATGGCTACACCTTC.

The chain joins TRBV7-3 to TRBJ2-1; 10 bases map to TRBD2. Germline trimming cut 6 bases from V and 6 bases from J; bases unmatched to any gene: 8. This CDR3 has 15 residues. Germline V gene lookup returns CDR1 SGHTA and CDR2 FQGTGA. The CDR3 DNA reads as TGTGCCAGCAGTAGAACTAGCGGGGCGAGCAATGAGCAGTTCTTC. Protein sequence: CASSRTSGASNEQFF.

V is TRBV21-1 and J is TRBJ1-4; the table's D call, TRBD1, has no DNA check behind it. TRBV21-1 is listed as a pseudogene. The CDR3 is made up of 13 amino acids. CDR3 sequence (DNA): TGTGCCAGCAGTGCATTTCCGGGAGAAAAACTGTTTTTT. Its translation: CASSAFPGEKLFF.

The chain uses TRBV5-1 and TRBJ2-3; D perhaps matches TRBD2 (5 bases). Trimming pared 4 bases from V and 5 bases from J, leaving 20 bases between. The CDR3 spans 16 residues. Germline CDR1 SGHRS, CDR2 YFSETQ. This CDR3 is CASSKGPSAAGDTQYF. The CDR3 DNA follows: TGCGCCAGCAGCAAGGGCCCTTCCGCTGCGGGAGATACGCAGTATTTT.

The genes are TRBV7-2 and TRBJ2-2; D unresolved. Germline CDR1 and CDR2: SGHTA and FQGNSA. The CDR3 is 11 residues long. Trimming stripped 4 bases from V and 6 bases from J, with 3 bases between. The CDR3 is CASSWPGELFF. In DNA, the CDR3 is TGTGCCAGCAGCTGGCCCGGGGAGCTGTTTTTT.

This chain joins TRBV20-1 and TRBJ1-2; a weak D match, TRBD1 (6 bases). The CDR3 spans 11 residues. From germline, CDR1 is DFQATT and CDR2 SNEGSKA (reference sequence). Trimming took off 3 bases at V and 8 bases at J, with 10 bases between the two ends. CDR3 region: CSASHRVGYTF. CDR3 DNA: TGCAGTGCTAGTCACAGGGTCGGCTACACCTTC.

This clonotype was counted many times. The chain employs TRBV4-3 and TRBJ1-1; D not certain. Per germline, CDR1 LGHNA and CDR2 YSLEER. Deletions cut 4 bases from V and 6 bases from J, with 15 bases between. This CDR3 spans 14 amino acids. The CDR3 is CASSRPGRFAEAFF. DNA for the CDR3: TGCGCCAGCAGCCGTCCAGGCCGGTTTGCTGAAGCTTTCTTT.

The chain couples TRBV20-1 to TRBJ1-1, with TRBD1 identical over 10 bases. Germline assignment: CDR1 DFQATT and CDR2 SNEGSKA (reference sequence). The ends lost 1 base at V and 5 bases at J; junction bases unmatched: 7. The CDR3 length is 15 residues. In nucleotides, the CDR3 is TGCAGTGCTAGAGTCCCGACAGGGGGCCAAACTGAAGCTTTCTTT. Its translation is CSARVPTGGQTEAFF.

This chain uses TRBV20-1 with TRBJ1-4; D gene unclear. Trimming took 2 bases from V and 0 from J, leaving 7 bases between them. The CDR3 is 14 amino acids. Germline V CDR1 and CDR2: DFQATT, SNEGSKA (reference sequence). CDR3: CSARTASTNEKLFF. CDR3 nucleotide sequence: TGCAGTGCTAGAACAGCCTCAACTAATGAAAAACTGTTTTTT.

The chain joins TRBV7-2 to TRBJ1-2; perhaps TRBD1 as D (5 bases). Trimming cost V 5 bases and J 7 bases, with 17 bases left between them. The CDR3 runs 14 residues. Germline lookup yields CDR1 SGHTA and CDR2 FQGNSA. This CDR3 is CASSPLGGNRGYTF. The CDR3 nucleotides read TGTGCCAGCAGCCCCCTGGGGGGGAATCGTGGCTACACCTTC.

The chain uses TRBV20-1 and TRBJ2-6; a weak D match, TRBD1 (5 bases). V gave up 2 bases and J gave up 0 bases, with 11 bases separating them. Germline V gene sequence: CDR1 DFQATT, CDR2 SNEGSKA (reference sequence). The CDR3 sequence is 16 residues long. CDR3 loop: CSARSLQDSGANVLTF. CDR3 bases: TGCAGTGCTAGATCCCTACAGGACTCTGGGGCCAACGTCCTGACTTTC.

The chain combines TRBV6-2 or TRBV6-3 with TRBJ1-2; the D gene is possibly TRBD1 (6 bases). The V end lost 2 bases, the J end lost 6 bases, and 13 bases lay between the germline ends. The length of the CDR3 is 14 residues. CDR1 and CDR2 (germline): MNHEY, SVGEGT. Here the CDR3 reads CASSYPAGTNGYTF. As DNA, the CDR3 is TGTGCCAGCAGTTACCCCGCCGGGACAAATGGCTACACCTTC.

Only a few counts were recorded for this clonotype. The chain combines TRBV29-1 with TRBJ1-1; D is undetermined. Trimming pared 7 bases from V and 1 base from J, leaving 10 bases between. Looked up from germline, CDR1 is SQVTM and CDR2 is ANQGSEA. The CDR3 contains 12 residues. DNA of the CDR3: TGCAGCGCCCGCGAGGCGAACACTGAAGCTTTCTTT. It codes for CSAREANTEAFF.

V and J are TRBV12-3 or TRBV12-4 and TRBJ1-1, with D possibly matching TRBD1 (5 bases). This CDR3 is 15 amino acids long. Trimming cost V 6 bases and J 4 bases, with 18 bases left between them. DNA of the CDR3: TGTGCCAGCAGCCCATGGGGGGGTGCGGGCACTGAAGCTTTCTTT. Translated: CASSPWGGAGTEAFF.

This clonotype turned up a few times. V gene TRBV20-1 combines with J gene TRBJ1-6, with unresolved D. The V end was cut by 3 bases, the J end by 8 bases, with 14 bases between. Germline lookup yields CDR1 DFQATT and CDR2 SNEGSKA (reference sequence). This CDR3 spans 14 amino acids. CDR3 in DNA: TGCAGTGCTAGGACGCTAGGATGGGATTCACCCCTCCACTTT. Translating gives CSARTLGWDSPLHF.